These 27 T cell receptor beta chains share one sample of origin, sequenced in a study of identical twins. MiXCR, applied by TCRdb to the 5' RACE reads, yields one record per CDR3 protein. In the table there are about 720,000 distinct CDR3 sequences, 8.6% of which are singletons. The same sample was also used in a study of yellow fever vaccine responses in identical twins.

The material sequenced was PBMCs. These receptors all come from a woman aged 18-29 years in good health.

This clonotype showed up many times. This chain uses TRBV29-1 with TRBJ2-3, with D unclear. The V end was cut by 7 bases, the J end by 6 bases, with 20 bases between. Germline V gene lookup returns CDR1 SQVTM and CDR2 ANQGSEA. The CDR3 has 14 residues. The CDR3: CSAPEGSVKDTQYF. Written as DNA, the CDR3 is TGCAGCGCCCCGGAAGGCTCTGTTAAGGATACGCAGTATTTT.

CDR3 loop: CASRAPEARTEAFF. The CDR3 DNA sequence: TGTGCCAGCAGAGCTCCAGAGGCACGGACTGAAGCTTTCTTT. V and J are TRBV28 and TRBJ1-1; D is unresolved. Germline V gene lookup returns CDR1 MDHEN and CDR2 SYDVKM. This CDR3 is built from 14 residues. V lost 6 bases, J lost 5 bases, and 16 bases lay in between.

This clonotype has ten or more counts. This sequence joins TRBV12-3 or TRBV12-4 and TRBJ1-1; D gene uncertain. CDR3 length: 15 residues. With 2 bases removed from V and 2 bases from J, the gap between germline ends came to 12 bases. The CDR3 sequence is CASSLSGRLNTEAFF. CDR3 bases: TGTGCCAGCAGTTTATCAGGAAGGCTCAACACTGAAGCTTTCTTT.

In this sample, this clonotype turned up a few times. This chain links TRBV28 with TRBJ1-2, with 7 bases identical to TRBD1. The germline CDR1 and CDR2 sequences are MDHEN and SYDVKM. The CDR3 is 14 amino acids. Trimming took 3 bases from V and 4 from J; bases not matched to a gene: 5. The chain's CDR3 is CASSFRGQPYGYTF. The CDR3 bases are TGTGCCAGCAGTTTTAGGGGACAGCCCTATGGCTACACCTTC.

The chain uses TRBV5-1 and TRBJ2-7; 7 positions match TRBD1. J lost 4 bases, V lost 4 bases, and 8 bases had no gene match. This CDR3 has 14 residues. Germline loops: CDR1 SGHRS, CDR2 YFSETQ. The chain's CDR3 is CASSVAGGDYEQYF. Written as DNA, the CDR3 is TGCGCCAGCAGCGTAGCAGGGGGTGATTACGAGCAGTACTTC.

This clonotype came up many times. The V and J genes are TRBV24-1 and TRBJ2-1; 8 nucleotides align to TRBD1. Germline CDR1 and CDR2: KGHDR and SFDVKD. V shed 4 bases, J shed 7 bases, and the junction held 5 bases outside the gene matches. The CDR3 extends over 14 amino acids. CDR3 sequence reads: CATSDPGGSNEQFF. The CDR3 bases are TGTGCCACCAGTGACCCAGGGGGCTCTAATGAGCAGTTCTTC.

This clonotype was observed a few times. The V and J genes are TRBV27 and TRBJ2-1; 8 bases match TRBD1. Looked up from germline, CDR1 is MNHEY and CDR2 is SMNVEV (reference sequence). The trim removed 6 bases at V and 6 bases at J, leaving 4 bases unmatched. This CDR3 spans 13 amino acids. CDR3 bases: TGTGCCAGCAGCCCAGACAGGGGCAATGAGCAGTTCTTC. Residues: CASSPDRGNEQFF.

This clonotype was observed a few times. The chain is built from TRBV11-1 and TRBJ2-2, with a tentative D call TRBD2 (6 bases). In germline, CDR1 is SGHAT, CDR2 FQDESV (reference sequence). V lost 1 base, J lost 6 bases, and 21 bases lay in between. The CDR3 contains 18 residues. The CDR3 nucleotides read TGTGCCAGCAGCTTAGGTGGAACGGGGGACGTTGGGGCCGGGGAGCTGTTTTTT. Translated, it gives CASSLGGTGDVGAGELFF.

This chain uses TRBV7-3 with TRBJ2-3, with D uncertain. The CDR3 has 14 amino acids. CDR1 and CDR2 (germline): SGHTA, FQGTGA. The V end lost 4 bases, the J end lost 4 bases, and 12 bases lay between the germline ends. CDR3 region: CASSSDLGPDTQYF. The CDR3 DNA reads as TGTGCCAGCAGCTCCGACCTCGGGCCAGATACGCAGTATTTT.

The chain combines TRBV6-1 with TRBJ2-7, with a possible D match to TRBD2 (5 bases). V was shortened by 4 bases and J by 3 bases, with 10 bases between the two germline ends. The CDR3 runs to 13 residues. Germline CDR1 and CDR2: MNHNS and SASEGT. DNA for the CDR3: TGTGCCAGCAGTGCCCTCGGGATCTACGAGCAGTACTTC. It is translated as CASSALGIYEQYF.

This clonotype was detected ten times or more. The V and J genes are TRBV15 and TRBJ2-7; 9 bases fit TRBD1. The V gene end was trimmed by 0 bases and the J gene end by 3 bases; junction bases not matched to a gene: 3. This CDR3 comprises 15 residues. Germline V lookup: CDR1 LNHNV, CDR2 YYDKDF (reference sequence). This CDR3 is CATSRDATGGYEQYF. In nucleotides, the CDR3 is TGTGCCACCAGCAGAGACGCGACAGGGGGCTACGAGCAGTACTTC.

V and J are TRBV20-1 and TRBJ2-1, with 10 bases fitting TRBD2. The germline V gene encodes CDR1 DFQATT and CDR2 SNEGSKA (reference sequence). The CDR3 has 13 residues. J gave up 7 bases and V 4 bases, and 4 bases lay outside the gene matches. CDR3 sequence (DNA): TGCAGTGCTATCGGACTAGCGGCGAATGAGCAGTTCTTC. Residues: CSAIGLAANEQFF.

This clonotype has a count of ten or more. This chain joins TRBV29-1 and TRBJ2-1; D is uncertain. The CDR3 totals 12 residues. Trimming took 4 bases from V and 15 from J, leaving 19 bases between them. Per the germline V gene, CDR1 is SQVTM and CDR2 is ANQGSEA. The CDR3 protein is CSVVEVDPIRFF. The CDR3 DNA is TGCAGCGTTGTCGAAGTTGACCCTATACGGTTCTTC.

In this sample, this clonotype turned up many times. V gene TRBV20-1 combines with J gene TRBJ2-3; TRBD1 is a possible D gene (5 bases). Germline values: CDR1 DFQATT, CDR2 SNEGSKA (reference sequence). The CDR3 is made up of 14 amino acids. V was cut by 4 bases and J by 1 base, with 12 bases left in between. The CDR3 nucleotides read TGCAGTGCTATCGAGGTGACAGGCACAGATACGCAGTATTTT. Protein sequence: CSAIEVTGTDTQYF.

A few counts support this clonotype. The J gene is TRBJ2-5, the V gene TRBV20-1; D is unresolved. Germline lookup yields CDR1 DFQATT and CDR2 SNEGSKA (reference sequence). V shed 3 bases and J shed 1 base, with 9 bases lying between them. This CDR3 spans 13 amino acids. The CDR3 DNA is TGCAGTGCTAGCGGAGAGCTCCAAGAGACCCAGTACTTC. This encodes CSASGELQETQYF.

In its sample, this clonotype was seen a few times. The chain couples TRBV20-1 to TRBJ2-7, with TRBD2 matching 13 bases. The CDR3 extends over 17 amino acids. Per the germline V gene, CDR1 is DFQATT and CDR2 is SNEGSKA (reference sequence). The J segment lost 2 bases and the V segment lost 3 bases, leaving 10 bases of the junction unmatched. CDR3 coding DNA: TGCAGTGCTAGGACTAGCGGGGGGACAGGGCCAGCCTACGAGCAGTACTTC. Its protein is CSARTSGGTGPAYEQYF.

This clonotype appeared many times. CDR3 protein: CSVGELAGLYEQYF. The DNA for the CDR3 is TGCAGCGTCGGGGAACTAGCGGGACTCTACGAGCAGTACTTC. The rearrangement joins TRBV20-1 to TRBJ2-7; 10 bases align to TRBD2. Germline loops: CDR1 DFQATT, CDR2 SNEGSKA (reference sequence). This CDR3 is built from 14 residues.

This clonotype was observed a handful of times. Written as DNA, the CDR3 is TGCAGTGCTAGAGATAGATATTTCTATGGCTACACCTTC. Its protein is CSARDRYFYGYTF. The chain combines TRBV20-1 with TRBJ1-2, with D unclear. The CDR3 totals 13 residues. The ends were cut back, 0 bases at V and 4 bases at J, with 9 bases in the middle. Germline V lookup: CDR1 DFQATT, CDR2 SNEGSKA (reference sequence).

The genes are TRBV28 and TRBJ2-7; the D gene is possibly TRBD1 (7 bases). This CDR3 has 16 residues. Germline-derived CDR1 and CDR2 are MDHEN and SYDVKM. Trimming shortened V by 5 bases and J by 3 bases, and 20 bases separated the two germline ends. For the CDR3, the DNA is TGTGCCAGCAGTGGCGGGACAGCGCGTCAATACTACGAGCAGTACTTC. Protein: CASSGGTARQYYEQYF.

The gene calls are TRBV20-1 and TRBJ2-1; 11 bases fit TRBD2. V trimming: 5 bases; J trimming: 5 bases; junction bases outside the gene matches: 8. This CDR3 has 15 amino acids. Looked up from germline, CDR1 is DFQATT and CDR2 is SNEGSKA (reference sequence). The CDR3 loop reads CSAFRRGLADNEQFF. The CDR3 DNA is TGCAGTGCTTTCAGGCGGGGACTAGCGGACAATGAGCAGTTCTTC.

The rearrangement joins TRBV5-1 to TRBJ2-7, with 7 bases identical to TRBD1. The V gene's germline CDR1 is SGHRS and CDR2 YFSETQ. The CDR3 runs to 14 residues. V was clipped by 4 bases and J by 2 bases; unmatched bases: 6. The CDR3 spells CASSGGQAPYEQYF. CDR3 in DNA: TGCGCCAGCAGCGGTGGACAGGCCCCCTACGAGCAGTACTTC.

The V and J genes are TRBV16 and TRBJ1-2, with D uncertain. This CDR3 has 14 residues. Germline V gene sequence: CDR1 KGHSY, CDR2 FQNENV. V dropped 0 bases and J dropped 4 bases, with 9 bases sitting between them. CDR3 in DNA: TGTGCCAGCAGCCAATCGGAAGAAGGCTATGGCTACACCTTC. Translated, it gives CASSQSEEGYGYTF.

The J gene is TRBJ2-3, the V gene TRBV2; 14 bases are shared with TRBD2. From germline, CDR1 is SNHLY and CDR2 FYNNEI. CDR3 length equals 18 residues. This CDR3 is CTLRPMTGLAGGTDTQYF. The CDR3, as DNA: TGTACCCTCAGGCCTATGACGGGACTAGCGGGGGGCACAGATACGCAGTATTTT.

This clonotype was detected a few times. The chain carries TRBV20-1 and TRBJ2-7; 7 nucleotides line up with TRBD1. The trim removed 6 bases at V and 6 bases at J, leaving 17 bases unmatched. Germline V gene data show CDR1 as DFQATT and CDR2 as SNEGSKA (reference sequence). The CDR3 covers 15 residues. The CDR3: CSAPTEGQTKSEQYF. As DNA, the CDR3 is TGCAGTGCCCCGACTGAGGGACAGACAAAATCCGAGCAGTACTTC.

Ten or more counts support this clonotype. The V call is TRBV12-3 or TRBV12-4, the J call TRBJ1-1; D may be TRBD1 (6 bases). The V and J ends lost 10 bases and 4 bases respectively, with 10 bases between them. The CDR3 is 11 residues long. The CDR3 nucleotides read TGTGCCATCACAGGGTCCACTGAAGCTTTCTTT. This gives the protein CAITGSTEAFF.

This clonotype was counted a few times. The rearrangement uses TRBV6-1 and TRBJ2-7; D may be TRBD2 (5 bases). Germline V gene data show CDR1 as MNHNS and CDR2 as SASEGT. The germline V and J ends were trimmed by 5 bases and 2 bases, with 13 bases remaining between them. The CDR3 has 14 residues. Written as DNA, the CDR3 is TGTGCCAGCAGTCCCGGGGAGTATACCTACGAGCAGTACTTC. Translating it yields CASSPGEYTYEQYF.

This clonotype was picked up a small number of times. This chain links TRBV5-1 with TRBJ2-5; TRBD2 aligns across 8 bases. Trimming removed 1 base from V and 1 base from J; junction bases left unmatched: 3. Germline assignment: CDR1 SGHRS and CDR2 YFSETQ. The CDR3 contains 15 residues. CDR3: CASSLSAGVQETQYF. The DNA for the CDR3 is TGCGCCAGCAGCTTGTCAGCGGGGGTCCAAGAGACCCAGTACTTC.